This passage covers 29 T cell receptor beta chains from one sample sequenced in a study of OX40 agonist ivuxolimab in advanced cancers. Some clones are missing from TCRdb's copy, which holds only in-frame ones; the method was immunoSEQ multiplex PCR. The top ten hold under 10% of the sample, which has 65,000 to 90,000 clones, roughly 92% seen once. The specimen comprised CD4+ or CD8+ T cells sorted from blood, sampled in a trial of the OX40 agonist ivuxolimab. The receptors derive from an adult with an advanced solid tumor such as melanoma, head and neck, liver or kidney cancer.

V gene TRBV7-9 combines with J gene TRBJ1-1; the match to TRBD1 covers 7 bases. Germline loops: CDR1 SEHNR, CDR2 FQNEAQ (reference sequence). V shed 4 bases, J shed 1 base, and the junction held 3 bases outside the gene matches. The CDR3 runs to 14 residues. The CDR3 DNA is TGTGCCAGCAGCTGGGGACAGTCGAACACTGAAGCTTTCTTT. Its translation is CASSWGQSNTEAFF.

This clone came up once. The V call is TRBV7-9, the J call TRBJ2-7; D uncertain. Trimming removed 2 bases at V and 5 bases at J, with 7 bases between. In germline, CDR1 is SEHNR, CDR2 FQNEAQ (reference sequence). The CDR3 extends over 12 amino acids. The CDR3 reads CASSLSGDEQYF. DNA for the CDR3: TGTGCCAGCAGCTTATCAGGAGACGAGCAGTACTTC.

V usage is TRBV6-1 and J usage is TRBJ2-1; tentative D call: TRBD1 (6 bases). The V gene lost 5 bases and the J gene lost 11 bases, with 10 bases spanning the gap. The CDR3 has 11 residues. Germline V gives CDR1 MNHNS, CDR2 SASEGT. Here the CDR3 reads CASSSGTQQFF. CDR3 sequence (DNA): TGTGCCAGCAGTTCTGGGACACAGCAGTTCTTC.

The chain combines TRBV7-2 with TRBJ2-1; 12 bases fit TRBD2. Looked up from germline, CDR1 is SGHTA and CDR2 is FQGNSA. Unmatched junction bases numbered 4, after V lost 5 bases and J lost 5 bases. The length of the CDR3 is 15 residues. CDR3 in DNA: TGTGCCAGCAGCCCGGGACTAGCGGGCCACAATGAGCAGTTCTTC. Protein product: CASSPGLAGHNEQFF.

The table lists this clone with a count of one. The chain employs TRBV19 and TRBJ2-5, with 7 bases matching TRBD2. From germline, CDR1 is LNHDA and CDR2 SQIVND (reference sequence). Trimming cost V 1 base and J 1 base; bases outside gene matches: 3. CDR3 length: 15 amino acids. CDR3: CASSIVSSGQETQYF. For the CDR3, the DNA is TGTGCCAGTAGTATAGTGTCTAGCGGCCAAGAGACCCAGTACTTC.

The chain employs TRBV9 and TRBJ2-7; D is perhaps TRBD2 (5 bases). V shed 3 bases and J shed 5 bases, with 18 bases lying between them. From germline, CDR1 is SGDLS and CDR2 YYNGEE. The CDR3 extends over 15 amino acids. The CDR3 bases are TGTGCCAGCAGCGAGACCGACGGCGGGTATCACGAGCAGTACTTC. Protein: CASSETDGGYHEQYF.

This chain uses TRBV5-4 with TRBJ2-2; 11 bases fit TRBD2. Germline V gives CDR1 SGHNT, CDR2 YYREEE (reference sequence). The CDR3 is 15 residues long. J gave up 6 bases and V 4 bases, and 5 bases lay outside the gene matches. The CDR3 DNA reads as TGTGCCAGCAGCCTTAGCGGGGGGGCGGCCGGGGAGCTGTTTTTT. This codes for CASSLSGGAAGELFF.

The chain employs TRBV4-3 and TRBJ2-4; TRBD2 agrees at 9 bases. Germline CDR1 is LGHNA and CDR2 is YSLEER. J gave up 7 bases and V 2 bases, and 9 bases lay outside the gene matches. The length of the CDR3 is 16 residues. The CDR3 sequence is CASSQTWRGGHNIQYF. In DNA form, the CDR3 reads TGCGCCAGCAGCCAAACCTGGCGGGGGGGCCACAACATTCAGTACTTC.

The V and J genes are TRBV27 and TRBJ2-7; 7 bases are a match to TRBD1. Trimming at V came to 3 bases and at J to 2 bases, leaving 7 bases not matched to a gene. This CDR3 comprises 15 residues. Germline V lookup: CDR1 MNHEY, CDR2 SMNVEV (reference sequence). CDR3 bases: TGTGCCAGCAGTTTTCTCGTAGGGGGCCCCTACGAGCAGTACTTC. This translates into CASSFLVGGPYEQYF.

This chain uses TRBV6-5 with TRBJ2-7; no firm D call. The CDR3 is made up of 13 amino acids. The ends were cut back, 2 bases at V and 2 bases at J, with 7 bases in the middle. Germline V gene sequence: CDR1 MNHEY, CDR2 SVGAGI. The CDR3 region has the DNA TGTGCCAGCAGTTACGGCAGCACCTACGAGCAGTACTTC. Its translation is CASSYGSTYEQYF.

The chain is built from TRBV25-1 and TRBJ1-1; D remains ambiguous. Germline V gene lookup returns CDR1 MGHDK and CDR2 SYGVNS. This CDR3 spans 13 amino acids. With 7 bases removed from V and 4 bases from J, the gap between germline ends came to 13 bases. DNA of the CDR3: TGTGCCAGCAAAGCCGGGCTAACCACTGAAGCTTTCTTT. It yields the protein CASKAGLTTEAFF.

V gene TRBV5-1 combines with J gene TRBJ1-2; TRBD1 agrees at 7 bases. The CDR3 totals 14 residues. V lost 3 bases and J lost 1; bases outside the gene matches: 3. CDR1 is SGHRS, CDR2 YFSETQ, per germline. CDR3 amino acids: CASSWTGDNYGYTF. The CDR3 DNA reads TGCGCCAGCAGCTGGACAGGAGATAACTATGGCTACACCTTC.

This chain links TRBV9 with TRBJ2-1; TRBD2 matches at 11 bases. The CDR3 sequence is 15 residues long. Trimming took 3 bases from V and 4 from J; bases not matched to a gene: 3. The germline CDR1 and CDR2 sequences are SGDLS and YYNGEE. CDR3 in DNA: TGTGCCAGCAGCGAAACTAGCGGGGGTTACAATGAGCAGTTCTTC. Protein: CASSETSGGYNEQFF.

This chain links TRBV4-1 with TRBJ2-7; D gene unclear. The V end lost 1 base, the J end lost 0 bases, and 10 bases lay between the germline ends. The germline V gene has CDR1 MGHRA and CDR2 YSYEKL. The CDR3 runs 15 residues. CDR3 sequence reads: CASSQVQESSYEQYF. The CDR3 DNA reads TGCGCCAGCAGCCAAGTTCAGGAGAGCTCCTACGAGCAGTACTTC.

This chain uses TRBV30 with TRBJ2-1; D is perhaps TRBD1 or TRBD2 (7 bases each). The CDR3 is 15 residues long. V lost 2 bases to trimming and J lost 8 bases, with 19 bases between them. Germline V CDR1 and CDR2: GTSNPN, SVGIG (reference sequence). The CDR3 loop reads CAWSRLAGGADEQFF. The CDR3 nucleotides are TGTGCCTGGAGTCGGTTGGCAGGGGGGGCTGATGAGCAGTTCTTC.

The V gene is TRBV11-2, the J gene TRBJ2-7, with 9 bases lining up with TRBD2. The V gene's germline CDR1 is SGHAT and CDR2 FQNNGV. V gave up 2 bases and J gave up 2 bases; unmatched junction bases: 7. CDR3 length: 16 amino acids. CDR3 region: CASSLPRTSAAYEQYF. CDR3 DNA: TGTGCCAGCAGCTTACCCCGGACTAGCGCGGCCTACGAGCAGTACTTC.

The genes are TRBV27 and TRBJ2-7, with D perhaps matching TRBD1 (6 bases). The CDR3 loop spans 14 amino acids. V was pared by 5 bases and J by 3 bases, with 14 bases between. Germline V gives CDR1 MNHEY, CDR2 SMNVEV (reference sequence). CDR3 sequence (DNA): TGTGCCAGCAGTCCAGGACAGACTGTCTACGAGCAGTACTTC. Its translation is CASSPGQTVYEQYF.

The J gene is TRBJ2-7, the V gene TRBV6-4; 9 bases are shared with TRBD2. V gave up 3 bases and J gave up 0 bases; unmatched junction bases: 0. This CDR3 is built from 14 residues. The germline V gene encodes CDR1 MRHNA and CDR2 SNTAGT. This CDR3 reads CASSEAGGSYEQYF. The CDR3 DNA sequence: TGTGCCAGCAGTGAAGCGGGGGGCTCCTACGAGCAGTACTTC.

CDR3 DNA sequence: TGTGCCAGCAGCGATCAGGCGAAGGAGTTCTTC. Protein: CASSDQAKEFF. The chain is built from TRBV5-6 and TRBJ2-1, with no clear D. Germline-derived CDR1 and CDR2 are SGHDT and YYEEEE. This CDR3 contains 11 residues. V shed 4 bases and J shed 14 bases, with 13 bases lying between them.

The rearrangement links TRBV27 to TRBJ2-5; TRBD2 might be the D (5 bases). The J call may not be correct, given that the DNA end is closer to TRBJ2-7. Per germline, CDR1 MNHEY and CDR2 SMNVEV (reference sequence). The length of the CDR3 is 13 residues. The CDR3 is CASREGSNYEQYF. CDR3 DNA sequence: TGTGCCAGCAGAGAGGGTTCGAACTACGAGCAGTACTTC.

This clone was observed a handful of times. The chain uses TRBV7-8 and TRBJ2-5, with 8 nucleotides matching TRBD2. Germline CDR1 SGHVS, CDR2 FQNEAQ. The length of the CDR3 is 14 residues. Trimming at V came to 6 bases and at J to 3 bases, leaving 6 bases not matched to a gene. The CDR3 DNA reads TGTGCCAGCAGTCCCGGGGGGGAAGAAGAGACCCAGTACTTC. It translates to CASSPGGEEETQYF.

The rearrangement links TRBV4-1 to TRBJ1-5; D remains ambiguous. The V gene's germline CDR1 is MGHRA and CDR2 YSYEKL. V shed 1 base and J shed 1 base, with 8 bases lying between them. This CDR3 contains 15 residues. CDR3 region: CASSQGQSSNQPQHF. CDR3 nucleotide sequence: TGCGCCAGCAGCCAAGGGCAGAGCAGCAATCAGCCCCAGCATTTT.

The rearrangement uses TRBV29-1 and TRBJ2-3, with D perhaps being TRBD1 or TRBD2 (5 bases each). Germline CDR1 and CDR2: SQVTM and ANQGSEA. This CDR3 is built from 17 residues. The V end lost 0 bases, the J end lost 2 bases, and 18 bases lay between the germline ends. The CDR3 here is CSVEDFWDASLTDTQYF. CDR3 coding DNA: TGCAGCGTTGAAGATTTTTGGGACGCCTCACTCACAGATACGCAGTATTTT.

The chain employs TRBV5-6 and TRBJ2-1; D is undetermined. The CDR3 sequence is 17 residues long. Germline values: CDR1 SGHDT, CDR2 YYEEEE. The V end lost 1 base, the J end lost 1 base, and 15 bases lay between the germline ends. CDR3 in amino acids: CASSLPPWTVSYNEQFF. The CDR3 DNA reads as TGTGCCAGCAGCTTGCCCCCTTGGACGGTGTCCTACAATGAGCAGTTCTTC.

CDR3 in DNA: TGCGCCAGCAGCTTGACACAGGGATTAATATACGAGCAGTACTTC. Amino acid sequence: CASSLTQGLIYEQYF. V is TRBV5-1 and J is TRBJ2-7; a weak D match, TRBD1 (6 bases). Germline lookup yields CDR1 SGHRS and CDR2 YFSETQ. The CDR3 is made up of 15 amino acids. The V end lost 1 base, the J end lost 4 bases, and 15 bases lay between the germline ends.

The genes are TRBV4-3 and TRBJ1-2, with a possible D match to TRBD1 (5 bases). The V end lost 1 base, the J end lost 3 bases, and 12 bases lay between the germline ends. Germline V gives CDR1 LGHNA, CDR2 YSLEER. This CDR3 region has 15 residues. For the CDR3, the DNA is TGCGCCAGCAGCCAAGTAAGCAAAGGGGACTATGGCTACACCTTC. This encodes CASSQVSKGDYGYTF.

About this clone: Other nucleotide sequences in the sample specify the same CDR3. This chain links TRBV5-6 with TRBJ2-2; no definite D call. Trimming pared 0 bases from V and 0 bases from J, leaving 3 bases between. CDR1 SGHDT and CDR2 YYEEEE come from the germline V gene. The CDR3 is 14 residues long. CDR3 protein: CASSLVANTGELFF. CDR3 sequence (DNA): TGTGCCAGCAGCTTGGTGGCGAACACCGGGGAGCTGTTTTTT.

The V and J genes are TRBV27 and TRBJ2-7; weak D call: TRBD1 (6 bases). V lost 4 bases and J 3 bases, leaving 19 bases between the germline ends. CDR1 MNHEY and CDR2 SMNVEV come from the germline V gene (reference sequence). The length of the CDR3 is 16 residues. The CDR3 DNA reads TGTGCCAGCAGTTCCCCCGGACAGCTAGGACTCTACGAGCAGTACTTC. Protein: CASSSPGQLGLYEQYF.

This chain joins TRBV25-1 and TRBJ2-1, with a possible D match to TRBD2 (6 bases). V was pared by 4 bases and J by 0 bases, with 10 bases between. CDR3 length equals 15 residues. Germline V gives CDR1 MGHDK, CDR2 SYGVNS. DNA for the CDR3: TGTGCCAGCAGTGGGGAGGCCCCCTCCTACAATGAGCAGTTCTTC. It codes for CASSGEAPSYNEQFF. The variable domain in full, completed from reference TRBV25-1 and TRBJ2-1, reads EADIYQTPRYLVIGTGKKITLECSQTMGHDKMYWYQQDPGMELHLIHYSYGVNSTEKGDLSSESTVSRIRTEHFPLTLESARPSHTSQYLCASSGEAPSYNEQFFGPGTRLTVL.